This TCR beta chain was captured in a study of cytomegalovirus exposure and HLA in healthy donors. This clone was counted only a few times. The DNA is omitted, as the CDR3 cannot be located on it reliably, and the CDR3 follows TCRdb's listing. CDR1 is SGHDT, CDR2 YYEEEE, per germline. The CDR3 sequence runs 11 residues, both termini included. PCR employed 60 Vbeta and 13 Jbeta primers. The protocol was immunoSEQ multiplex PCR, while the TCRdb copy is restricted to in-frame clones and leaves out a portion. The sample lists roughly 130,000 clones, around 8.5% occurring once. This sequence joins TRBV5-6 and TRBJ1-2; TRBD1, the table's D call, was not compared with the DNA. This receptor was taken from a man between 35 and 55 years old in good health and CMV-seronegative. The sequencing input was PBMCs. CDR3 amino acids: CASSWGQGSTF.